These 24 T cell receptor beta chains originate from one sample sequenced in a study of blood T cell repertoires in COVID-19. TCRdb keeps only in-frame clones here, not all; method: immunoSEQ multiplex PCR. The profile covers 300,000 to 400,000 clones, with approximately 86% appearing a single time and around 10% taken by the ten largest. Sequencing was performed on peripheral blood. These receptors all stem from a man aged 25 to 40 with COVID-19, enrolled during active disease.

The chain combines TRBV10-3 with TRBJ2-1, with TRBD1 as a possible D gene (6 bases). Trimming left V 7 bases short and J 5 bases short, with 15 bases between. The germline gives CDR1 ENHRY, CDR2 SYGVKD. CDR3 length: 14 residues. The CDR3 DNA sequence: TGTGCCATCACCACTCAGGACAGAGACAATGAGCAGTTCTTC. This gives the protein CAITTQDRDNEQFF.

The chain employs TRBV24-1 and TRBJ2-1; 9 bases are shared with TRBD2. The CDR3 covers 17 residues. With 3 bases clipped from V and 7 bases from J, the junction kept 12 bases outside the gene matches. Looked up from germline, CDR1 is KGHDR and CDR2 is SFDVKD. CDR3 nucleotide sequence: TGTGCCACCAGTGATAGCGGGAGGCCGTCGAGGGTAAATGAGCAGTTCTTC. Protein: CATSDSGRPSRVNEQFF.

The chain uses TRBV9 and TRBJ2-3, with TRBD1 identical over 9 bases. The CDR3 contains 15 residues. J lost 3 bases, V lost 5 bases, and 7 bases had no gene match. The germline gives CDR1 SGDLS, CDR2 YYNGEE. Here the CDR3 reads CASSPRGTGTDTQYF. In DNA, the CDR3 is TGTGCCAGCAGTCCTAGAGGGACAGGGACAGATACGCAGTATTTT.

J is TRBJ1-1 and V is TRBV6-2 or TRBV6-3; D gene uncertain. Germline V lookup: CDR1 MNHEY, CDR2 SVGEGT. The CDR3 covers 16 residues. The V and J ends lost 0 bases and 1 base respectively, with 12 bases between them. Here the CDR3 DNA reads TGTGCCAGCAGTTACTCGGGCCCCGCGCAGAACACTGAAGCTTTCTTT. Protein: CASSYSGPAQNTEAFF.

CDR3 nucleotides: TGTGCCAGCAGTGGGGTACTGGGACAGGGGACCTACGAGCAGTACTTC. This gives the protein CASSGVLGQGTYEQYF. V and J are TRBV25-1 and TRBJ2-7; 10 bases match TRBD1. The CDR3 is 16 residues long. Trimming removed 4 bases from V and 2 bases from J; junction bases left unmatched: 8. CDR1 MGHDK and CDR2 SYGVNS come from the germline V gene.

V usage is TRBV7-3 and J usage is TRBJ2-1, with no clear D. This CDR3 spans 11 amino acids. V was pared by 5 bases and J by 10 bases, with 9 bases between. Germline V lookup: CDR1 SGHTA, CDR2 FQGTGA. Written as DNA, the CDR3 is TGTGCCAGCAGCCAAGCCGGGGAGCAGTTCTTC. Its translation: CASSQAGEQFF.

The V gene is TRBV5-1, the J gene TRBJ2-1; 10 positions match TRBD2. Germline-derived CDR1 and CDR2 are SGHRS and YFSETQ. V dropped 2 bases and J dropped 4; count of bases not matched to a gene: 3. The CDR3 loop spans 15 amino acids. The CDR3 DNA reads TGCGCCAGCAGCTTTTCTAGCGGGGGTTACAATGAGCAGTTCTTC. This sequence encodes CASSFSSGGYNEQFF.

The genes are TRBV4-2 and TRBJ1-2; TRBD1 agrees at 10 bases. Per germline, CDR1 LGHNA and CDR2 YNFKEQ. The CDR3 runs to 16 residues. J was trimmed by 8 bases and V by 0 bases; bases with no gene match: 9. The DNA for the CDR3 is TGTGCCAGCAGCCAAGAAGCCCCGACAGGGGGCAGAGGCTACACCTTC. Its translation: CASSQEAPTGGRGYTF.

J is TRBJ2-3 and V is TRBV9; D is ambiguous. This CDR3 contains 15 residues. Germline CDR1 and CDR2: SGDLS and YYNGEE. Trimming took off 0 bases at V and 0 bases at J, with 8 bases between the two ends. This chain's CDR3 is CASSVGPSSTDTQYF. Written as DNA, the CDR3 is TGTGCCAGCAGCGTAGGGCCCTCAAGCACAGATACGCAGTATTTT.

This chain connects TRBV28 to TRBJ2-5, with TRBD2 matching 11 bases. V shed 5 bases, J shed 2 bases, and the junction held 1 base outside the gene matches. The CDR3 loop spans 14 amino acids. Germline CDR1 reads MDHEN; CDR2 reads SYDVKM. CDR3 sequence reads: CASSGTSGQETQYF. Written as DNA, the CDR3 is TGTGCCAGCAGTGGGACTAGCGGTCAAGAGACCCAGTACTTC.

The chain uses TRBV7-2 and TRBJ2-1, with 11 bases matching TRBD1. The ends lost 4 bases at V and 8 bases at J; junction bases unmatched: 7. The CDR3 sequence is 15 residues long. The germline V gene encodes CDR1 SGHTA and CDR2 FQGNSA. CDR3 residues: CASSSWDRGKDEQFF. The CDR3 nucleotides are TGTGCCAGCAGCTCATGGGACAGGGGGAAAGATGAGCAGTTCTTC. Supplemented by reference TRBV7-2 and TRBJ2-1, the full variable domain reads GAGVSQSPSNKVTEKGKDVELRCDPISGHTALYWYRQSLGQGLEFLIYFQGNSAPDKSGLPSDRFSAERTGGSVSTLTIQRTQQEDSAVYLCASSSWDRGKDEQFFGPGTRLTVL.

The CDR3 nucleotides are TGTGCCAGCTCAGGGCGACAGGGGGCAAACTACGAGCAGTACTTC. Its translation: CASSGRQGANYEQYF. This sequence joins TRBV18 and TRBJ2-7; 10 bases line up with TRBD1. With 5 bases clipped from V and 3 bases from J, the junction kept 7 bases outside the gene matches. Germline values: CDR1 KGHSH, CDR2 LQKENI. This CDR3 is built from 15 residues.

This chain links TRBV30 with TRBJ2-7; D gene ambiguous. CDR1 and CDR2 (germline): GTSNPN, SVGIG (reference sequence). The CDR3 runs 14 residues. V was cut by 0 bases and J by 2 bases, with 11 bases left in between. CDR3 sequence reads: CAWSVAPGPYEQYF. CDR3 DNA sequence: TGTGCCTGGAGTGTCGCACCAGGTCCCTACGAGCAGTACTTC.

This clone was seen only once. This chain links TRBV5-1 with TRBJ2-5; 7 bases match TRBD1. CDR1 is SGHRS, CDR2 YFSETQ, per germline. The CDR3 is made up of 14 amino acids. The V gene end was trimmed by 4 bases and the J gene end by 4 bases; junction bases not matched to a gene: 7. CDR3 in DNA: TGCGCCAGCAGCGTGAGCTCAGGGGGAGAGACCCAGTACTTC. This translates into CASSVSSGGETQYF.

The genes are TRBV19 and TRBJ2-7; 7 bases line up with TRBD1. Germline V gene data show CDR1 as LNHDA and CDR2 as SQIVND (reference sequence). The CDR3 consists of 15 residues. Trimming took 3 bases from V and 3 from J; bases not matched to a gene: 8. CDR3 bases: TGTGCCAGTAGTATTGGGACAGACCTTCTCTACGAGCAGTACTTC. It translates to CASSIGTDLLYEQYF.

The count of this clone is one. The V gene is TRBV11-2, the J gene TRBJ2-3; 10 positions agree with TRBD2. This CDR3 spans 18 amino acids. J lost 4 bases, V lost 5 bases, and 15 bases had no gene match. In germline, CDR1 is SGHAT, CDR2 FQNNGV. The CDR3 sequence is CASSPRQPSGGGSDTQYF. The CDR3 DNA is TGTGCCAGCAGCCCTAGACAGCCTAGCGGGGGTGGCTCAGATACGCAGTATTTT.

The CDR3 loop reads CASSEGQGIGAFF. As DNA, the CDR3 is TGTGCCAGCTCAGAGGGACAGGGGATAGGAGCTTTCTTT. The chain employs TRBV18 and TRBJ1-1; 10 bases are a match to TRBD1. The CDR3 has 13 amino acids. The germline gives CDR1 KGHSH, CDR2 LQKENI. V lost 5 bases and J lost 10; bases outside the gene matches: 7.

This chain connects TRBV30 to TRBJ1-6; maybe TRBD1 (5 bases). CDR1 is GTSNPN, CDR2 SVGIG, per germline (reference sequence). This CDR3 comprises 15 residues. V was cut by 1 base and J by 10 bases, with 17 bases left in between. As DNA, the CDR3 is TGTGCCTGGAGTGAAGACAGTGTGCCCAGCTCACCCCTCCACTTT. Its translation: CAWSEDSVPSSPLHF.

The chain combines TRBV6-2 or TRBV6-3 with TRBJ1-1; D remains ambiguous. This CDR3 is 14 amino acids long. V shed 4 bases and J shed 4 bases, with 13 bases lying between them. Germline CDR1 and CDR2: MNHEY and SVGEGT. CDR3 in DNA: TGTGCCAGCAGTTCAAGATCGGGGAGCACTGAAGCTTTCTTT. Translation gives CASSSRSGSTEAFF.

This clone was counted once. V usage is TRBV3-1 (or the pseudogene TRBV3-2) and J usage is TRBJ1-4, with D maybe TRBD1 (5 bases). Trimming stripped 1 base from V and 7 bases from J, with 7 bases between. The CDR3 runs to 13 residues. Germline V lookup: CDR1 LGHDT, CDR2 YNNKEL (reference sequence). The CDR3 here is CASSQAGGEKLFF. As DNA, the CDR3 is TGTGCCAGCAGCCAAGCCGGGGGTGAAAAACTGTTTTTT.

V is TRBV7-3 and J is TRBJ1-2, with 9 bases identical to TRBD1. The CDR3 has 15 residues. Germline trimming cut 5 bases from V and 8 bases from J; bases unmatched to any gene: 12. Germline V CDR1 and CDR2: SGHTA, FQGTGA. The DNA of the CDR3 is TGTGCCAGCAGCATCAATACAGGGGGCCTAGGGGGCTACACCTTC. Encoded protein: CASSINTGGLGGYTF.

The chain links TRBV24-1 to TRBJ1-1, with D perhaps TRBD1 (6 bases). This CDR3 region has 14 residues. The V end was cut by 3 bases, the J end by 11 bases, with 18 bases between. From germline, CDR1 is KGHDR and CDR2 SFDVKD. CDR3 DNA: TGTGCCACCAGTGATCCGGCTACCCCAGGGGTTGCTTTCTTT. Translating it yields CATSDPATPGVAFF.

The rearrangement links TRBV20-1 to TRBJ1-1; D perhaps matches TRBD1 (5 bases). The length of the CDR3 is 12 residues. V was pared by 3 bases and J by 5 bases, with 10 bases between. The germline V gene has CDR1 DFQATT and CDR2 SNEGSKA (reference sequence). The DNA of the CDR3 is TGCAGTGCTAGTTCGGCAGGGACTGAAGCTTTCTTT. Translating it yields CSASSAGTEAFF.

This clone was observed once. CDR3 residues: CASSLTASSGDTQYF. The CDR3 nucleotides are TGTGCCAGCAGTTTAACCGCGTCTAGCGGAGATACGCAGTATTTT. The chain joins TRBV28 to TRBJ2-3; TRBD2 matches at 7 bases. Germline V CDR1 and CDR2: MDHEN, SYDVKM. V was clipped by 2 bases and J by 5 bases; unmatched bases: 7. The CDR3 totals 15 residues.